This is a list of T cell receptor beta chains from one sample in a study of siplizumab effects on memory and regulatory T cells. This table comes from immunoSEQ multiplex PCR, and its TCRdb copy is limited to in-frame clones, with some not included. The sample has 100,000 or so clones; 85% to 95% are singletons. Material: non-Treg CD4+ T cells sorted from blood. The receptors here all came from a human donor in good health. Both conserved end residues are part of each CDR3. Fields, in order: V gene, clone size, J gene, CDR3 protein. Rows give clone size only sometimes, using once, few, many, or a class for an expanded clone.

V: TRBV11-2
size: .
J: TRBJ1-2
CDR3: CASSQGAYGYTF

V: TRBV5-1
size: .
J: TRBJ2-7
CDR3: CASSAGTEYEQYF

V: TRBV7-7
size: .
J: TRBJ2-1
CDR3: CASSRGDSPGNEQFF

V: TRBV7-3
size: .
J: TRBJ1-2
CDR3: CAGEGMGGYTF

V: TRBV6-1
size: .
J: TRBJ2-4
CDR3: CASSEGVIQYF

V: TRBV7-6
size: once
J: TRBJ1-3
CDR3: CASSLVQGGSGNTIYF

V: TRBV18
size: .
J: TRBJ2-5
CDR3: CASSPGSQETQYF

V: TRBV19
size: .
J: TRBJ1-5
CDR3: CASSIAGGPQHF

V: TRBV7-3
size: .
J: TRBJ2-5
CDR3: CASSLAAGGVETQYF

V: TRBV4-1
size: once
J: TRBJ1-1
CDR3: CASSHEEGRNTEAFF

V: TRBV28
size: .
J: TRBJ2-7
CDR3: CASGGERLAEVRIAGETYEQYF

V: TRBV2
size: .
J: TRBJ1-4
CDR3: CASSVLTGNEKLFF

V: TRBV5-1
size: .
J: TRBJ1-1
CDR3: CASSLRQGANTEAFF

V: TRBV4-1
size: .
J: TRBJ2-3
CDR3: CASSQVGLDTQYF

V: TRBV5-1
size: few
J: TRBJ2-3
CDR3: CASSLAPAGGFTDTQYF

V: TRBV28
size: .
J: TRBJ2-2
CDR3: CASSPGALNTGELFF

V: TRBV30
size: .
J: TRBJ1-4
CDR3: CAWSQSWQGQEKLFF

V: TRBV15
size: .
J: TRBJ2-7
CDR3: CATSRGTLNYEQYF

V: TRBV18
size: .
J: TRBJ1-5
CDR3: CASSPQGRGQPQHF

V: TRBV28
size: .
J: TRBJ2-5
CDR3: CASTDRRSWETQYF

V: TRBV19
size: .
J: TRBJ2-3
CDR3: CASREGGSGTDTQYF

V: TRBV18
size: .
J: TRBJ2-5
CDR3: CASSRSGEETQYF

V: TRBV29-1
size: .
J: TRBJ1-1
CDR3: CIAIGTDTEAFF

V: TRBV28
size: few
J: TRBJ1-1
CDR3: CASRWNTEAFF

V: TRBV14
size: .
J: TRBJ2-7
CDR3: CASSPLGQYEQYF

V: TRBV18
size: .
J: TRBJ2-7
CDR3: CASSPYTGGTYEQYF

V: TRBV6-5
size: .
J: TRBJ1-5
CDR3: CASRREGNQPQHF